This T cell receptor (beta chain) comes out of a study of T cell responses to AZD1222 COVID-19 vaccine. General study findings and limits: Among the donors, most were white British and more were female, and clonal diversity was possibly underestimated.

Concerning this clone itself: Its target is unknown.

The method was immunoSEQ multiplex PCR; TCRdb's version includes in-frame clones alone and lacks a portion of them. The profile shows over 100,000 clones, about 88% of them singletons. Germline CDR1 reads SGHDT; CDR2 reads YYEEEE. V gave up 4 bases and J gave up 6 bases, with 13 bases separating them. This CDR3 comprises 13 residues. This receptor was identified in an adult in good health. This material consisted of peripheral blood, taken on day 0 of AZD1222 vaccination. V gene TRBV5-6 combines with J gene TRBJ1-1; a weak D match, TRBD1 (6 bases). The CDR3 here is CASSPVDRSEAFF. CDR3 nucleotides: TGTGCCAGCAGCCCGGTCGACAGGTCTGAAGCTTTCTTT.